This T cell receptor beta chain is from a study of blood T cells in healthy people across ages. Trimming left V 0 bases short and J 5 bases short, with 6 bases between. The CDR3 runs to 14 residues. Germline assignment: CDR1 SGDLS and CDR2 YYNGEE. Through a sample-barcoded 5' primer and a J-beta primer mix, a second PCR was run for roughly 6 to 12 cycles. TCRdb itself ran the 5' RACE reads through MiXCR, one entry per CDR3 protein. The data hold some 700,000 distinct CDR3 sequences, with 22% observed a single time. Donors gave ten milliliters of peripheral blood apiece. The gene calls are TRBV9 and TRBJ1-6; unclear D gene. This receptor was taken from a man between 65 and 85 years old in good health. The source material was blood. This CDR3 reads CASSVGRNNSPLHF. The DNA of the CDR3 is TGTGCCAGCAGCGTAGGACGGAATAATTCACCCCTCCACTTT.